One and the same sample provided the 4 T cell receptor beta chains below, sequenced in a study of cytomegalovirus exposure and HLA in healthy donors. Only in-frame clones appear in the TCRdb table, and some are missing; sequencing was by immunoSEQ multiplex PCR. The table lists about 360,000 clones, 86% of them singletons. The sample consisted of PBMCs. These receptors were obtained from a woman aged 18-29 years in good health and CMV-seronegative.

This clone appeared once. Here the CDR3 DNA reads TGTGCCAGCAGTGAGGCCCCAGTTCAGCCCCAGCATTTT. The encoded protein is CASSEAPVQPQHF. J is TRBJ1-5 and V is TRBV2, with D unresolved. Per the germline V gene, CDR1 is SNHLY and CDR2 is FYNNEI. This CDR3 is built from 13 residues. The V and J ends lost 3 bases and 6 bases respectively, with 9 bases between them.

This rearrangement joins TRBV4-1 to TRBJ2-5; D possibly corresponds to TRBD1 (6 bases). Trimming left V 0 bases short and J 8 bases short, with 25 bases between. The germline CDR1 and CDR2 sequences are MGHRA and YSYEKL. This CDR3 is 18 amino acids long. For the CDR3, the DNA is TGCGCCAGCAGCCAAGATCGAGGGGGAAGCTCTGATGCTAATACCCAGTACTTC. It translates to CASSQDRGGSSDANTQYF.

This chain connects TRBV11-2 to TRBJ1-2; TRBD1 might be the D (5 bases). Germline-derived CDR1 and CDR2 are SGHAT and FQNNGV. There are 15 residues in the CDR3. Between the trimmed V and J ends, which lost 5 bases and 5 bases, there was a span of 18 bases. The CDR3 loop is CASSPDLGVLYGYTF. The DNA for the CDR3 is TGTGCCAGCAGCCCCGACTTAGGGGTCCTGTATGGCTACACCTTC.

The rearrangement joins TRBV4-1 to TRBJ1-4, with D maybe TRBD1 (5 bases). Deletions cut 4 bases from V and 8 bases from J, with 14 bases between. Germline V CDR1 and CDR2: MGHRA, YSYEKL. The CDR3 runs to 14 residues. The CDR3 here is CASSRTDKVEKLFF. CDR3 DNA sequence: TGCGCCAGCAGCCGGACGGACAAGGTGGAAAAACTGTTTTTT.